This entry lists 15 T cell receptor beta chains sequenced from one sample in a study of shared clonotypes between healthy human individuals (dated by TCRdb to about 2020). Libraries were made using the immunoSEQ multiplex PCR assay. In TCRdb, the immuneACCESS table is reduced to in-frame sequences with V and J assigned. These tables do not hold every clone; where another copy was compared, an unresolved V gene accounts for under half, and the others remain unexplained. The sample includes more than 2,000,000 clones, with 90% to 95% observed a single time. Clones ranked in the top ten supply roughly 0.15% of the sample. Sequencing was performed on naive CD4+ T cells sorted from blood. The cell subset or site label corresponds to: CD45RA+ positively selected. These receptor sequences come from a man aged 18 to 29 in good health.

J is TRBJ2-2 and V is TRBV6-7, with 12 bases lining up with TRBD1. TRBV6-7 is known as an ORF, though its function is uncertain. Trimming cost V 7 bases and J 12 bases; bases outside gene matches: 15. CDR3 length: 16 residues. As DNA, the CDR3 is TGTGCCAGCATAGCCGGGACAGGGGGCGCCTATGGAAAGCTGTTTTTT. Amino acids: CASIAGTGGAYGKLFF.

The chain carries TRBV6-4 and TRBJ1-5; possibly TRBD1 for D (6 bases). V was shortened by 2 bases and J by 6 bases, with 23 bases between the two germline ends. The CDR3 loop spans 18 amino acids. CDR1 is MRHNA and CDR2 is SNTAGT in the germline V gene. This CDR3 is CASSDTWLVTGSRQPQHF. In DNA form, the CDR3 reads TGTGCCAGCAGTGACACTTGGCTGGTAACAGGGAGTCGTCAGCCCCAGCATTTT.

The chain carries TRBV10-3 and TRBJ2-5; TRBD2 aligns across 11 bases. This CDR3 is built from 15 residues. V shed 10 bases, J shed 2 bases, and the junction held 9 bases outside the gene matches. Germline CDR1 reads ENHRY; CDR2 reads SYGVKD. CDR3 DNA: TGTGCCAGCGGGCTAGCGGGGGGCTCTCAAGAGACCCAGTACTTC. It encodes CASGLAGGSQETQYF.

The chain's CDR3 is CASSQRRVQYF. The CDR3 nucleotides read TGTGCCAGCAGCCAACGACGGGTGCAGTACTTC. V and J are TRBV21-1 and TRBJ2-7; TRBD2 is taken as the D call from the table, unchecked against the DNA. TRBV21-1 is designated a pseudogene. The length of the CDR3 is 11 residues.

With respect to this clone: Other DNA sequences in this specimen translate into the identical CDR3. The chain carries TRBV11-2 and TRBJ2-3, with D tentatively TRBD2 (5 bases). Trimming took 5 bases from V and 6 from J, leaving 9 bases between them. The CDR3 runs 12 residues. The germline V gene has CDR1 SGHAT and CDR2 FQNNGV. The chain's CDR3 is CASSPGGDTQYF. CDR3 DNA sequence: TGTGCCAGCAGCCCCGGCGGGGATACGCAGTATTTT.

The chain recombines TRBV27 with TRBJ2-3; D is perhaps TRBD1 or TRBD2 (5 bases each). Germline lookup yields CDR1 MNHEY and CDR2 SMNVEV (reference sequence). The CDR3 runs 15 residues. With 6 bases removed from V and 5 bases from J, the gap between germline ends came to 18 bases. The CDR3 protein is CASSPRGESKDTQYF. The CDR3 nucleotides are TGTGCCAGCAGCCCCAGAGGGGAGTCAAAAGATACGCAGTATTTT.

V usage is TRBV10-3 and J usage is TRBJ2-7; D is ambiguous. The CDR3 runs 12 residues. The germline CDR1 and CDR2 sequences are ENHRY and SYGVKD. Trimming removed 4 bases at V and 2 bases at J, with 6 bases between. Here the CDR3 DNA reads TGTGCCATCAGTGGGTCCCCCTACGAGCAGTACTTC. As protein: CAISGSPYEQYF.

The V call is TRBV30, the J call TRBJ2-7; 14 nucleotides align to TRBD2. V lost 1 base to trimming and J lost 5 bases; unmatched junction nucleotides: 7. CDR1 GTSNPN and CDR2 SVGIG come from the germline V gene (reference sequence). The length of the CDR3 is 16 residues. The CDR3 DNA follows: TGTGCCTGGAGTGCACAGGGACTAGCGGGAGTAAACGAGCAGTACTTC. Translated: CAWSAQGLAGVNEQYF. Full variable domain (missing parts from reference TRBV30 and TRBJ2-7): SQTIHQWPATLVQPVGSPLSLECTVEGTSNPNLYWYRQAAGRGLQLLFYSVGIGQISSEVPQNLSASRPQDRQFILSSKKLLLSDSGFYLCAWSAQGLAGVNEQYFGPGTRLTVT.

The chain is built from TRBV5-1 and TRBJ1-1, with 8 bases that match TRBD1. The CDR3 extends over 16 amino acids. Unmatched junction bases numbered 10, after V lost 3 bases and J lost 3 bases. Germline values: CDR1 SGHRS, CDR2 YFSETQ. The DNA of the CDR3 is TGCGCCAGCAGCTCCGGACAGGGTAACGCGGACACTGAAGCTTTCTTT. This encodes CASSSGQGNADTEAFF.

This chain connects TRBV18 to TRBJ1-1; 7 bases are shared with TRBD1. The germline V gene encodes CDR1 KGHSH and CDR2 LQKENI. After removal of 4 bases from V and 2 bases from J, the junction contained 4 bases not matched to a gene. CDR3 length: 14 amino acids. CDR3 DNA sequence: TGTGCCAGCTCACTGCGGGACAGTAACACTGAAGCTTTCTTT. Translated: CASSLRDSNTEAFF.

This clone has a single count. The gene calls are TRBV23-1 and TRBJ2-2; possible D gene TRBD1, 5 bases. TRBV23-1 counts as an open reading frame of uncertain function. V was clipped by 4 bases and J by 1 base, with 7 bases between them. This CDR3 comprises 14 residues. CDR3 loop: CASSLQENTGELFF. As DNA, the CDR3 is TGCGCCAGCAGTCTACAGGAGAACACCGGGGAGCTGTTTTTT.

The V call is TRBV5-1, the J call TRBJ1-1, with 9 positions matching TRBD1. Germline loops: CDR1 SGHRS, CDR2 YFSETQ. Trimming at V came to 4 bases and at J to 1 base, leaving 5 bases not matched to a gene. The CDR3 sequence is 15 residues long. CDR3 protein: CASSPGQGKNTEAFF. The CDR3 region has the DNA TGCGCCAGCAGCCCAGGACAGGGGAAGAACACTGAAGCTTTCTTT.

This clone was found once. The identical CDR3 is also encoded by other nucleotide sequences in the sample. V is TRBV20-1 and J is TRBJ2-7; D is undetermined. V lost 6 bases and J 2 bases, leaving 5 bases between the germline ends. The CDR3 spans 10 residues. The germline V gene has CDR1 DFQATT and CDR2 SNEGSKA (reference sequence). DNA for the CDR3: TGCAGTGCAAACCCCTACGAGCAGTACTTC. Protein product: CSANPYEQYF.

This sequence joins TRBV5-1 and TRBJ2-2, with a tentative D call TRBD2 (6 bases). Germline V lookup: CDR1 SGHRS, CDR2 YFSETQ. Between the trimmed V and J ends, which lost 1 base and 0 bases, there was a span of 10 bases. The CDR3 sequence is 16 residues long. The CDR3 bases are TGCGCCAGCAGCTTGACGGGGGTCGCGAACACCGGGGAGCTGTTTTTT. Encoded protein: CASSLTGVANTGELFF.

The rearrangement joins TRBV30 to TRBJ1-2; 10 nucleotides align to TRBD1. Per germline, CDR1 GTSNPN and CDR2 SVGIG (reference sequence). Trimming at V came to 0 bases and at J to 7 bases, leaving 11 bases not matched to a gene. CDR3 length: 16 amino acids. The CDR3 DNA reads TGTGCCTGGAGTGTTAAATCCGACAGGGGGCGAGGTGGCTACACCTTC. It yields the protein CAWSVKSDRGRGGYTF.